This T cell receptor (beta chain) was sequenced for a study of control samples from healthy donors and cancer patients. TCRdb's copy holds only in-frame clones and misses some; the assay was immunoSEQ multiplex PCR. The sample lists around 130,000 clones, around nine tenths occurring once. CDR3 size: 14 residues. From germline, CDR1 is SGHDN and CDR2 FVKESK. The germline V and J ends were trimmed by 4 bases and 1 base, with 10 bases remaining between them. This rearrangement joins TRBV14 to TRBJ1-1; tentative D call: TRBD1 (5 bases). The sequencing sample was made of blood. This TCR was recovered from a man aged 25 to 40 in good health. CDR3 nucleotides: TGTGCCAGCAGCCCCGGGACGGGGAACACTGAAGCTTTCTTT. Its protein product is CASSPGTGNTEAFF.